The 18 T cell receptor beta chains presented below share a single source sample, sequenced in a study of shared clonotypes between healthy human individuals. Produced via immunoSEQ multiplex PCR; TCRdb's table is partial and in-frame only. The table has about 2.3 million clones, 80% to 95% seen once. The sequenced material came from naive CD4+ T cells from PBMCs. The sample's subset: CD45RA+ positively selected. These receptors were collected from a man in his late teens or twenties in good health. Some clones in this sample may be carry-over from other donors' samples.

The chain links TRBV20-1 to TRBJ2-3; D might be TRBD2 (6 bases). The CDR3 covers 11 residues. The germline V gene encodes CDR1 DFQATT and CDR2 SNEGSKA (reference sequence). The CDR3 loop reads CRGGFGIQGYF. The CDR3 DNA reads TGCAGGGGAGGCTTTGGGATCCAGGGGTATTTT.

The CDR3 DNA is TGTGCCAGCAGCCTACCCGGACTAGCGGGAGTTACCGGGGAGCTGTTTTTT. It encodes CASSLPGLAGVTGELFF. This sequence joins TRBV11-2 and TRBJ2-2; 13 bases fit TRBD2. Unmatched junction bases numbered 8, after V lost 5 bases and J lost 5 bases. Germline-derived CDR1 and CDR2 are SGHAT and FQNNGV. The CDR3 consists of 17 residues.

The CDR3 bases are TGTGCCAGCAGTCCCACAGGGACGTTAAAGACCCAGTACTTC. This encodes CASSPTGTLKTQYF. The V gene is TRBV7-2, the J gene TRBJ2-5; D may be TRBD1 (6 bases). This CDR3 has 14 amino acids. V lost 6 bases and J lost 6, with 17 bases in between. Germline V gene data show CDR1 as SGHTA and CDR2 as FQGNSA.

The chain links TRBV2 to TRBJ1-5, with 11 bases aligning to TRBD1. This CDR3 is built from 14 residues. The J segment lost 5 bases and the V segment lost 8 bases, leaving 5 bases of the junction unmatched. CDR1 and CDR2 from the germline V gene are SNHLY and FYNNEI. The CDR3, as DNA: TGTGCCAGCGGCCCGGGACAGGGGGATCAGCCCCAGCATTTT. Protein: CASGPGQGDQPQHF.

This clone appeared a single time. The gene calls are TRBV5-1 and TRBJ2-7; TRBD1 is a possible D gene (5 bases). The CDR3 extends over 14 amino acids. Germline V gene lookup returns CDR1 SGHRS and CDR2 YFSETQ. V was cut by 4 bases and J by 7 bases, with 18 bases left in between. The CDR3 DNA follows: TGCGCCAGCAGCCCTCAACAGGTCCCAGGGGAGCAGTACTTC. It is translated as CASSPQQVPGEQYF.

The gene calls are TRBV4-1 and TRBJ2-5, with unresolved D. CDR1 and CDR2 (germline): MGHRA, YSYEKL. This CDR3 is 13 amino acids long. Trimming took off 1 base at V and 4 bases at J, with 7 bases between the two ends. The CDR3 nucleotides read TGCGCCAGCAGCCAAGTCTTCGTAGAGACCCAGTACTTC. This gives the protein CASSQVFVETQYF.

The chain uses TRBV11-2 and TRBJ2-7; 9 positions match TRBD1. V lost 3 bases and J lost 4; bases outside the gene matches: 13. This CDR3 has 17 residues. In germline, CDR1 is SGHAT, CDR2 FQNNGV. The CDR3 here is CASSLYTYRDRAYEQYF. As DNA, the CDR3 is TGTGCCAGCAGCTTGTATACATACCGGGACAGGGCTTACGAGCAGTACTTC.

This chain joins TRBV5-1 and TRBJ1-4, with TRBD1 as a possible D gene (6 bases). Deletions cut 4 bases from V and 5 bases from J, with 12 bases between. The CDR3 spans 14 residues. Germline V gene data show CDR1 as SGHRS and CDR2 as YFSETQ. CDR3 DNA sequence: TGCGCCAGCAGCGCAACAGGGAACAATGAAAAACTGTTTTTT. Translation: CASSATGNNEKLFF.

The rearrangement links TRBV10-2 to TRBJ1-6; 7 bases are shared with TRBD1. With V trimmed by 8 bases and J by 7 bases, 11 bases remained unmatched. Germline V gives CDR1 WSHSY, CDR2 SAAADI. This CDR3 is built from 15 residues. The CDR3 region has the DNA TGCGCCAGCGGAGAAGGGGACAGACTGAATTCACCCCTCCACTTT. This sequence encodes CASGEGDRLNSPLHF.

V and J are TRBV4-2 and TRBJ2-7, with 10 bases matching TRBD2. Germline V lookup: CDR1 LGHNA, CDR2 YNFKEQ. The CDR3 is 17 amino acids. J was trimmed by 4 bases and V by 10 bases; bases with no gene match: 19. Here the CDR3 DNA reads TGTGCCACCTCCCCCTGGCTAGCGGGAGATAAGGCGTACGAGCAGTACTTC. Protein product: CATSPWLAGDKAYEQYF.

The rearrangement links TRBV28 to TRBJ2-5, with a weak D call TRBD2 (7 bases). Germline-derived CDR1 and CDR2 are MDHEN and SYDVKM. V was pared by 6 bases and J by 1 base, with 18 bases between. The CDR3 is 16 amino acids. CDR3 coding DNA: TGTGCCAGCAGCCCCGGGGGGCGCTTGGGCCAAGAGACCCAGTACTTC. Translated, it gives CASSPGGRLGQETQYF.

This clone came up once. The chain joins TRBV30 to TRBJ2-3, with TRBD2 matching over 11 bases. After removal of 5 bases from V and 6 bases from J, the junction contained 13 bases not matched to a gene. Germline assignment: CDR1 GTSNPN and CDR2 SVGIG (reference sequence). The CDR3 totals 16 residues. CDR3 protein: CAWVKDLAGGDDTQYF. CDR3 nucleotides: TGTGCCTGGGTCAAGGATCTAGCGGGAGGAGATGATACGCAGTATTTT. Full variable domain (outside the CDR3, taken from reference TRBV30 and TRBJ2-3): SQTIHQWPATLVQPVGSPLSLECTVEGTSNPNLYWYRQAAGRGLQLLFYSVGIGQISSEVPQNLSASRPQDRQFILSSKKLLLSDSGFYLCAWVKDLAGGDDTQYFGPGTRLTVL.

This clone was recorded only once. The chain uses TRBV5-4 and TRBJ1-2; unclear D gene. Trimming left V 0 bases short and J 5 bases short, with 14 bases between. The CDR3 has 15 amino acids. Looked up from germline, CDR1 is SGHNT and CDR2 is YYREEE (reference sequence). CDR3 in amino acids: CASSLGGQSSYGYTF. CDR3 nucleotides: TGTGCCAGCAGCTTGGGTGGGCAGAGTTCATATGGCTACACCTTC.

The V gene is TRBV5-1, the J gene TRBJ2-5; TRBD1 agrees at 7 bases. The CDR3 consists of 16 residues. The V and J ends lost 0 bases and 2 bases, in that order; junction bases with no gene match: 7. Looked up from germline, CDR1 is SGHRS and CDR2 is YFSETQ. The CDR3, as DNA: TGCGCCAGCAGCTTGGAGGGGGCCCTATCTCAAGAGACCCAGTACTTC. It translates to CASSLEGALSQETQYF.

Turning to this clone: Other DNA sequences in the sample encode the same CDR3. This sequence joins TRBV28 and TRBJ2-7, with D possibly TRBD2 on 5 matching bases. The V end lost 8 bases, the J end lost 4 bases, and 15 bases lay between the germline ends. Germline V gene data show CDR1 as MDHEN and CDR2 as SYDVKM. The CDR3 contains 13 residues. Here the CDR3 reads CASLTSGSYEQYF. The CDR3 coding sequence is TGTGCCAGCCTAACTAGTGGCTCTTACGAGCAGTACTTC.

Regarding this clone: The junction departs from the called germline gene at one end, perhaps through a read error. For the CDR3, the DNA is TGCGCCAGCAGCTTGGCCGACGGACTGGCCTATGGGAACGCTGAAGCTTTCTTT. Translation gives CASSLADGLAYGNAEAFF. This rearrangement joins TRBV5-1 to TRBJ1-1, with D unresolved. This CDR3 has 18 residues. The germline V gene encodes CDR1 SGHRS and CDR2 YFSETQ.

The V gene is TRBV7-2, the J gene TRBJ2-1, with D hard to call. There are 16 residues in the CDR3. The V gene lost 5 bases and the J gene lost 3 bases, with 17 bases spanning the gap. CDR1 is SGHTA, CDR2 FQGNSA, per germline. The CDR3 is CASSPLKQLVYNEQFF. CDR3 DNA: TGTGCCAGCAGCCCCCTAAAGCAGCTTGTCTACAATGAGCAGTTCTTC.

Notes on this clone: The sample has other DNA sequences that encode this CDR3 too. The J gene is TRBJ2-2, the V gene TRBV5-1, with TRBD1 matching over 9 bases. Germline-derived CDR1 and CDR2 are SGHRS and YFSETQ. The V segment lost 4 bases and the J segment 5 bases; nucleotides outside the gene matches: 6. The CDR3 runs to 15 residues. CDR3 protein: CASSPGTGTTGELFF. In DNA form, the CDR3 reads TGCGCCAGCAGCCCGGGGACAGGGACTACCGGGGAGCTGTTTTTT.